The clone carrying this T cell receptor (beta chain) appeared a few times. Its target is unknown. This same CDR3 is encoded by further DNA sequences in the sample. There are 15 residues in the CDR3. V lost 0 bases and J 0 bases, leaving 6 bases between the germline ends. Germline V gene sequence: CDR1 SGHVS, CDR2 FQNEAQ. As every portion of the isolated RNA was reverse transcribed, the sequencing read expressed TCRB transcripts. The method was immunoSEQ multiplex PCR; TCRdb's version includes in-frame clones alone and lacks a portion of them. The sample holds fewer than 900,000 clones, 15% to 20% seen once. The data were taken from a study of beta chain features in type 1 diabetes. In the study overall: No patient-donor differences in age, gender, total cells or subset yield. General study findings and limits: PCR could preferentially amplify shorter templates, alike in patients and controls. Among patients with Type 1 diabetes, TCRB CDR3s were moderately but significantly shorter in every one of the four CD4+ subsets.

The receptor was isolated from a woman under 30 in good health. The sequenced material came from naive CD4+ T cells from blood. V usage is TRBV7-8 and J usage is TRBJ1-5; D unresolved. The CDR3 protein is CASSLAGNSNQPQHF. The CDR3 bases are TGTGCCAGCAGCTTAGCGGGGAATAGCAATCAGCCCCAGCATTTT.